This entry lists 9 T cell receptor beta chains sequenced from one sample in a study of blood T cells in healthy people across ages. Primers used in a second PCR of about 6 to 11 cycles were a sample-barcoded 5' primer and a J-beta primer mix. In TCRdb, the 5' RACE reads were re-called with MiXCR into one record per CDR3 protein. The sample lists 1.5 million to 1.9 million distinct CDR3 sequences, about 42% seen once, with about 4% in the top ten. The sequenced material came from blood. The source of these receptors is a woman younger than 35 in good health.

V and J are TRBV7-3 and TRBJ2-3; TRBD2 aligns across 9 bases. The CDR3 sequence is 15 residues long. In germline, CDR1 is SGHTA, CDR2 FQGTGA. Trimming removed 3 bases from V and 4 bases from J; junction bases left unmatched: 5. Here the CDR3 DNA reads TGTGCCAGCAGCTTTGGGCGGGGGGGGTCAGATACGCAGTATTTT. Encoded protein: CASSFGRGGSDTQYF.

CDR3 coding DNA: TGTGCCAGCAGCTTAGACCGACAGGGGACAGATACGCAGTATTTT. Protein: CASSLDRQGTDTQYF. This sequence joins TRBV7-2 and TRBJ2-3, with TRBD1 identical over 8 bases. Germline V CDR1 and CDR2: SGHTA, FQGNSA. The CDR3 loop spans 15 amino acids. V was clipped by 1 base and J by 3 bases; unmatched bases: 3.

The gene calls are TRBV6-2 or TRBV6-3 and TRBJ1-5, with D hard to call. The CDR3 contains 16 residues. V was shortened by 2 bases and J by 2 bases, with 13 bases between the two germline ends. From germline, CDR1 is MNHEY and CDR2 SVGEGT. DNA for the CDR3: TGTGCCAGCAGTTACCGACTCCGCAAGGGCAATCAGCCCCAGCATTTT. This sequence encodes CASSYRLRKGNQPQHF.

This clonotype was observed a single time. The chain uses TRBV5-1 and TRBJ2-1, with D unclear. Germline loops: CDR1 SGHRS, CDR2 YFSETQ. The CDR3 extends over 15 amino acids. Trimming stripped 4 bases from V and 8 bases from J, with 19 bases between. CDR3 region: CASSVDPTGPYEQFF. The CDR3 DNA sequence: TGCGCCAGCAGCGTAGACCCCACCGGTCCGTATGAGCAGTTCTTC.

The chain couples TRBV20-1 to TRBJ1-5; possibly TRBD1 for D (6 bases). V lost 5 bases, J lost 5 bases, and 13 bases lay in between. Germline V gene data show CDR1 as DFQATT and CDR2 as SNEGSKA (reference sequence). CDR3 size: 13 residues. CDR3 in amino acids: CSARGGFDQPQHF. The CDR3 nucleotides read TGCAGTGCTCGAGGGGGGTTTGATCAGCCCCAGCATTTT.

This clonotype was observed a few times. V is TRBV20-1 and J is TRBJ1-6, with D hard to call. This CDR3 is 15 amino acids long. Deletions cut 2 bases from V and 0 bases from J, with 8 bases between. The germline CDR1 and CDR2 sequences are DFQATT and SNEGSKA (reference sequence). The CDR3 coding sequence is TGCAGTGCTAGACAGCTAAGCTCCTATAATTCACCCCTCCACTTT. It is translated as CSARQLSSYNSPLHF.

This clonotype was seen only a few times. The chain recombines TRBV12-3 or TRBV12-4 with TRBJ2-7, with D perhaps given as TRBD1 or TRBD2 (5 bases each). The CDR3 totals 14 residues. Between the trimmed V and J ends, which lost 6 bases and 7 bases, there was a span of 19 bases. CDR3 nucleotide sequence: TGTGCCAGCAGACTAGGACGAGGGGTAGGAGAGCAGTACTTC. Translation: CASRLGRGVGEQYF.

J is TRBJ2-3 and V is TRBV10-3; a weak D match, TRBD1 (5 bases). V dropped 4 bases and J dropped 9 bases, with 14 bases sitting between them. Germline V lookup: CDR1 ENHRY, CDR2 SYGVKD. The CDR3 runs to 13 residues. CDR3 nucleotides: TGTGCCATCAGTGCCCCCATGGGGCCCACGCAGTATTTT. Its translation is CAISAPMGPTQYF.

The chain joins TRBV27 to TRBJ1-5, with 8 bases lining up with TRBD1. The J segment lost 3 bases and the V segment lost 4 bases, leaving 2 bases of the junction unmatched. The CDR3 has 14 amino acids. Germline V gene sequence: CDR1 MNHEY, CDR2 SMNVEV (reference sequence). The CDR3 region has the DNA TGTGCCAGCAGTTACAGGGGGGTCAATCAGCCCCAGCATTTT. This translates into CASSYRGVNQPQHF.